This T cell receptor (beta chain) was identified in a study of tumor-infiltrating lymphocytes in primary liver carcinoma. In the study overall: All patients, whether men or women, fell within 30 to 69 years of age.

This CDR3 region has 14 residues. TCR beta cDNA was prepared out of around 460 ng total RNA by means of a constant-region primer. ARM-PCR, slightly modified, supplied the TCR beta libraries through three nested multiplex PCR rounds. Primers for the first two PCR rounds were TRBV1-TRBV30 forward primers and a C-beta reverse primer (around 10 cycles per round). From the multiplex PCR reads, TCRdb called clonotypes with MiXCR, one entry per CDR3 protein. The sample yields more than 95,000 distinct CDR3 sequences, 82% seen once. This clonotype was detected only a few times. Each 20-30 mg portion of unsorted bulk tissue served as the source for co-extraction of RNA and DNA.

This clonotype was sampled from a man aged 35 to 55 with primary liver carcinoma and hepatitis B virus infection. V usage is TRBV12-3 or TRBV12-4 and J usage is TRBJ2-5; no reliable D call. The sample consisted of liver tumor tissue from sampling region 3. Indicated subset: tumor region T3, left-lateral pole. The DNA of the CDR3 is TGTGTTAGCAGTTTAGGAACCACCTCTCGGACCCAGTACTTC. Translated, it gives CVSSLGTTSRTQYF.